The 32 T cell receptor beta chains reported below all come from one sample, sequenced in a study of T cell responses to AZD1222 COVID-19 vaccine (dated by TCRdb to the early 2020s). The sample's time point label, decoded: baseline before first vaccination. To prepare the library, the immunoSEQ multiplex PCR assay was applied. In TCRdb, the immuneACCESS table is reduced to in-frame sequences with V and J assigned. These tables do not hold every clone; where another copy was compared, an unresolved V gene accounts for under half, and the others remain unexplained. The sample table shows more than 95,000 clones, and roughly 90% are seen once. The top ten hold about 17% of the sample. This specimen consisted of peripheral blood, obtained on day 0 of AZD1222 vaccination. All receptors come from an adult in good health.

The chain joins TRBV5-6 to TRBJ2-7, with 10 bases matching TRBD1. There are 13 residues in the CDR3. Germline V gene lookup returns CDR1 SGHDT and CDR2 YYEEEE. V was clipped by 3 bases and J by 5 bases; unmatched bases: 2. CDR3 amino acids: CASSWDRGHEQYF. As DNA, the CDR3 is TGTGCCAGCAGCTGGGACAGGGGCCACGAGCAGTACTTC.

CDR3 amino acids: CASRLGGAGEKLFF. The CDR3 nucleotides are TGTGCCAGCAGGCTAGGGGGCGCGGGTGAAAAACTGTTTTTT. The chain is built from TRBV27 and TRBJ1-4; TRBD1 matches at 7 bases. The ends lost 6 bases at V and 7 bases at J; junction bases unmatched: 8. The length of the CDR3 is 14 residues. Germline V lookup: CDR1 MNHEY, CDR2 SMNVEV (reference sequence).

This clone was seen only a few times. The chain joins TRBV10-1 to TRBJ1-1; possibly TRBD1 for D (5 bases). The germline CDR1 and CDR2 sequences are WNHNN and SYGVQD (reference sequence). V shed 5 bases and J shed 2 bases, with 9 bases lying between them. This CDR3 contains 13 residues. The CDR3 loop reads CASSQGINTEAFF. CDR3 nucleotide sequence: TGCGCCAGCAGTCAGGGTATCAACACTGAAGCTTTCTTT.

The V and J genes are TRBV12-3 or TRBV12-4 and TRBJ1-2; a possible D gene is TRBD1 (5 bases). V lost 3 bases and J 3 bases, leaving 5 bases between the germline ends. The CDR3 loop spans 12 amino acids. The CDR3 DNA reads as TGTGCCAGCAGTTTGACAGACTATGGCTACACCTTC. Its protein product is CASSLTDYGYTF.

CDR3 in amino acids: CASSLAATDHSNQPQHF. CDR3 bases: TGTGCCAGCAGCTTAGCCGCGACAGACCATAGCAATCAGCCCCAGCATTTT. This chain joins TRBV7-9 and TRBJ1-5; weak D call: TRBD1 (5 bases). The germline CDR1 and CDR2 sequences are SEHNR and FQNEAQ (reference sequence). This CDR3 contains 17 residues. Between the trimmed V and J ends, which lost 0 bases and 0 bases, there was a span of 12 bases.

V is TRBV28 and J is TRBJ2-1; D possibly corresponds to TRBD2 (6 bases). The germline V and J ends were trimmed by 5 bases and 2 bases, with 13 bases remaining between them. The length of the CDR3 is 15 residues. Germline CDR1 is MDHEN and CDR2 is SYDVKM. CDR3 in amino acids: CASSKTSGAYNEQFF. The CDR3 DNA is TGTGCCAGCAGTAAGACTAGTGGGGCCTACAATGAGCAGTTCTTC.

This chain joins TRBV5-1 and TRBJ2-1; D might be TRBD1 or TRBD2, each matching 5 bases. V lost 3 bases, J lost 3 bases, and 13 bases lay in between. Germline CDR1 reads SGHRS; CDR2 reads YFSETQ. This CDR3 is 15 amino acids long. CDR3 residues: CASSSVVGDYNEQFF. CDR3 nucleotide sequence: TGCGCCAGCAGCTCGGTAGTGGGGGACTACAATGAGCAGTTCTTC.

The chain employs TRBV28 and TRBJ2-3; 7 nucleotides match TRBD1. Germline assignment: CDR1 MDHEN and CDR2 SYDVKM. This CDR3 contains 15 residues. V shed 5 bases and J 1 base; nucleotides not matched to a gene: 6. CDR3 in DNA: TGTGCCAGCAGTGAACCGGACAGGCGCACAGATACGCAGTATTTT. Protein product: CASSEPDRRTDTQYF.

This rearrangement joins TRBV7-9 to TRBJ1-2, with D uncertain. This CDR3 contains 14 residues. The germline gives CDR1 SEHNR, CDR2 FQNEAQ (reference sequence). The V and J ends lost 1 base and 8 bases respectively, with 14 bases between them. As DNA, the CDR3 is TGTGCCAGCAGCTTAGAAGTCGACGGGCCCGGCTACACCTTC. It is translated as CASSLEVDGPGYTF.

CDR3 in amino acids: CSVTDGYSGNTIYF. In nucleotides, the CDR3 is TGCAGCGTTACGGACGGTTACTCTGGAAACACCATATATTTT. The V and J genes are TRBV29-1 and TRBJ1-3; D remains ambiguous. V dropped 5 bases and J dropped 0 bases, with 11 bases sitting between them. This CDR3 comprises 14 residues. CDR1 SQVTM and CDR2 ANQGSEA come from the germline V gene.

This chain links TRBV19 with TRBJ2-4; TRBD2 is a possible D gene (5 bases). Looked up from germline, CDR1 is LNHDA and CDR2 is SQIVND (reference sequence). Deletions cut 3 bases from V and 7 bases from J, with 22 bases between. The CDR3 runs 17 residues. DNA of the CDR3: TGTGCCAGTAGTATCGGGCGGGCCAGGCGGTTTGCGAACATTCAGTACTTC. Amino acid sequence: CASSIGRARRFANIQYF.

This CDR3 is CASSPVEWGYTDTQYF. DNA of the CDR3: TGCGCCAGCAGCCCCGTAGAGTGGGGGTACACAGATACGCAGTATTTT. The J gene is TRBJ2-3, the V gene TRBV4-1; D may correspond to TRBD1 or TRBD2 (5 bases each). Looked up from germline, CDR1 is MGHRA and CDR2 is YSYEKL. The CDR3 spans 16 residues. V lost 4 bases and J lost 2, with 16 bases in between.

J is TRBJ1-3 and V is TRBV9, with a tentative D call TRBD1 (5 bases). CDR3 length: 17 residues. CDR1 and CDR2 from the germline V gene are SGDLS and YYNGEE. V dropped 0 bases and J dropped 0 bases, with 13 bases sitting between them. The DNA of the CDR3 is TGTGCCAGCAGCGTAGACGTCCAGGGAAGCTCTGGAAACACCATATATTTT. Residues: CASSVDVQGSSGNTIYF.

The rearrangement links TRBV7-2 to TRBJ1-2; 8 bases align to TRBD1. Germline V CDR1 and CDR2: SGHTA, FQGNSA. V lost 1 base and J lost 4; bases outside the gene matches: 5. The CDR3 sequence is 15 residues long. The chain's CDR3 is CASSLDRQGSYGYTF. The DNA for the CDR3 is TGTGCCAGCAGCTTAGACCGACAGGGGAGCTATGGCTACACCTTC.

Details on this clone: Within the sample, other DNA sequences also encode this same CDR3. The chain has TRBV9 and TRBJ2-3; possibly TRBD2 for D (7 bases). CDR3 length: 15 residues. Between the trimmed V and J ends, which lost 0 bases and 6 bases, there was a span of 14 bases. The germline gives CDR1 SGDLS, CDR2 YYNGEE. The CDR3 DNA is TGTGCCAGCAGCGTAGATGATGGGGGGGCGGATACGCAGTATTTT. It is translated as CASSVDDGGADTQYF.

This chain links TRBV3-1 (or the pseudogene TRBV3-2) with TRBJ1-1; 9 bases match TRBD1. Unmatched junction bases numbered 16, after V lost 7 bases and J lost 10 bases. This CDR3 region has 15 residues. Germline V CDR1 and CDR2: LGHDT, YNNKEL (reference sequence). The CDR3 loop is CASTNSPGTGMGAFF. For the CDR3, the DNA is TGTGCCAGCACTAATAGTCCCGGGACAGGGATGGGAGCTTTCTTT.

The chain combines TRBV19 with TRBJ2-2; D is uncertain. Between the trimmed V and J ends, which lost 0 bases and 4 bases, there was a span of 12 bases. From germline, CDR1 is LNHDA and CDR2 SQIVND (reference sequence). The CDR3 is 16 residues long. This CDR3 reads CASSIDLPWATGELFF. CDR3 coding DNA: TGTGCCAGTAGTATAGACCTACCCTGGGCCACCGGGGAGCTGTTTTTT.

The V call is TRBV7-2, the J call TRBJ2-7; possibly TRBD2 for D (7 bases). Trimming removed 2 bases at V and 4 bases at J, with 18 bases between. The germline gives CDR1 SGHTA, CDR2 FQGNSA. This CDR3 contains 16 residues. The chain's CDR3 is CASSLYRSGGAYEQYF. CDR3 in DNA: TGTGCCAGCAGCTTATACCGTAGTGGGGGGGCTTACGAGCAGTACTTC.

The J gene is TRBJ2-7, the V gene TRBV7-9, with a tentative D call TRBD2 (5 bases). V lost 5 bases to trimming and J lost 3 bases, with 8 bases between them. Germline CDR1 is SEHNR and CDR2 is FQNEAQ (reference sequence). CDR3 size: 12 residues. The CDR3 sequence: CASSPGLYEQYF. The CDR3 nucleotides are TGTGCCAGCAGCCCAGGACTCTACGAGCAGTACTTC.

This clone was picked up one time. The chain uses TRBV7-9 and TRBJ2-7; D is possibly TRBD2 (6 bases). V was clipped by 5 bases and J by 2 bases, with 16 bases between them. Germline V gives CDR1 SEHNR, CDR2 FQNEAQ (reference sequence). The CDR3 consists of 15 residues. In DNA form, the CDR3 reads TGTGCCAGCAGCGGGACTGTGGCAGGGACCTACGAGCAGTACTTC. Protein sequence: CASSGTVAGTYEQYF.

This chain joins TRBV7-2 and TRBJ2-2; the match to TRBD2 covers 7 bases. The CDR3 spans 16 residues. CDR1 and CDR2 from the germline V gene are SGHTA and FQGNSA. The V gene end was trimmed by 3 bases and the J gene end by 4 bases; junction bases not matched to a gene: 8. As DNA, the CDR3 is TGTGCCAGCAGCTTTAGTGGGGGGGTCCTCACCGGGGAGCTGTTTTTT. Translation: CASSFSGGVLTGELFF.

The chain joins TRBV28 to TRBJ2-3; 9 bases line up with TRBD1. CDR1 is MDHEN and CDR2 is SYDVKM in the germline V gene. The ends lost 0 bases at V and 2 bases at J; junction bases unmatched: 12. The CDR3 sequence is 19 residues long. The CDR3 region has the DNA TGTGCCAGCAGTTTATGGGGGCGGACAGGGGAAGGTCACACAGATACGCAGTATTTT. This sequence encodes CASSLWGRTGEGHTDTQYF.

The chain has TRBV24-1 and TRBJ2-7; D possibly uses TRBD1 or TRBD2 (5 bases each). V was cut by 4 bases and J by 1 base, with 16 bases left in between. CDR3 length equals 16 residues. The germline CDR1 and CDR2 sequences are KGHDR and SFDVKD. CDR3: CATSDLPGPMSYEQYF. CDR3 DNA sequence: TGTGCCACCAGTGACCTGCCGGGACCGATGTCCTACGAGCAGTACTTC.

The chain combines TRBV6-5 with TRBJ2-5; 11 bases line up with TRBD1. The CDR3 contains 15 residues. Germline lookup yields CDR1 MNHEY and CDR2 SVGAGI. Trimming at V came to 4 bases and at J to 2 bases, leaving 3 bases not matched to a gene. The DNA for the CDR3 is TGTGCCAGCAGTTCCCGGGACAGGGGGCAAGAGACCCAGTACTTC. Translating it yields CASSSRDRGQETQYF.

The chain recombines TRBV2 with TRBJ2-7; D is uncertain. The germline gives CDR1 SNHLY, CDR2 FYNNEI. This CDR3 has 12 residues. Trimming stripped 6 bases from V and 0 bases from J, with 6 bases between. This CDR3 is CASSSGSYEQYF. The CDR3 coding sequence is TGTGCCAGCAGCTCAGGCTCCTACGAGCAGTACTTC.

The gene calls are TRBV18 and TRBJ2-1, with unresolved D. With 0 bases removed from V and 5 bases from J, the gap between germline ends came to 14 bases. CDR1 and CDR2 from the germline V gene are KGHSH and LQKENI. There are 16 residues in the CDR3. The CDR3 loop is CASSPPVVMKNNEQFF. The CDR3 DNA follows: TGTGCCAGCTCACCACCCGTGGTAATGAAGAACAATGAGCAGTTCTTC.

This rearrangement joins TRBV5-4 to TRBJ2-7; TRBD2 might be the D (7 bases). This CDR3 spans 12 amino acids. In germline, CDR1 is SGHNT, CDR2 YYREEE (reference sequence). Trimming shortened V by 3 bases and J by 10 bases, and 14 bases separated the two germline ends. The chain's CDR3 is CASSSRRGAQYF. In DNA form, the CDR3 reads TGTGCCAGCAGCTCACGCCGGGGGGCACAGTACTTC.

The chain employs TRBV6-6 and TRBJ1-5; 7 bases line up with TRBD1. Germline V lookup: CDR1 MNHNY, CDR2 SVGAGI (reference sequence). This CDR3 region has 16 residues. The trim removed 6 bases at V and 4 bases at J, leaving 12 bases unmatched. CDR3 sequence: CASRIYDRVGNQPQHF. Here the CDR3 DNA reads TGTGCCAGCAGGATCTATGACAGGGTGGGGAATCAGCCCCAGCATTTT.

Of note for this clone: The CDR3 carries no conserved terminal phenylalanine or tryptophan, so it likely arises from a read error. Other nucleotide sequences in the sample specify the same CDR3. V and J are TRBV25-1 and TRBJ1-6; D not certain. CDR1 MGHDK and CDR2 SYGVNS come from the germline V gene. This CDR3 contains 14 residues. The V end lost 1 base, the J end lost 6 bases, and 7 bases lay between the germline ends. The CDR3 reads CASSESGFNSPLHL. Written as DNA, the CDR3 is TGTGCCAGCAGTGAATCAGGTTTTAATTCACCCCTCCACCTT.

This clone was picked up one time. The chain recombines TRBV7-3 with TRBJ2-1, with D perhaps TRBD2 (6 bases). Germline CDR1 reads SGHTA; CDR2 reads FQGTGA. This CDR3 contains 15 residues. Trimming took off 5 bases at V and 4 bases at J, with 15 bases between the two ends. CDR3 bases: TGTGCCAGCAGCGAGGAGGGAGCCCCTTACAATGAGCAGTTCTTC. It codes for CASSEEGAPYNEQFF.

This clone was seen only a few times. The genes are TRBV6-5 and TRBJ2-1; 7 nucleotides line up with TRBD1. Germline trimming cut 6 bases from V and 2 bases from J; bases unmatched to any gene: 7. CDR1 MNHEY and CDR2 SVGAGI come from the germline V gene. This CDR3 is 15 amino acids long. The CDR3 sequence: CASSKTGLPYNEQFF. The CDR3 DNA reads as TGTGCCAGCAGCAAGACAGGGCTCCCCTACAATGAGCAGTTCTTC.

This clone was seen a few times. This rearrangement joins TRBV7-3 to TRBJ2-7; no reliable D call. Trimming took 4 bases from V and 0 from J, leaving 4 bases between them. CDR3 length: 12 amino acids. Germline loops: CDR1 SGHTA, CDR2 FQGTGA. The CDR3 DNA reads as TGTGCCAGCAGCTCGAGCTCCTACGAGCAGTACTTC. Translated: CASSSSSYEQYF.